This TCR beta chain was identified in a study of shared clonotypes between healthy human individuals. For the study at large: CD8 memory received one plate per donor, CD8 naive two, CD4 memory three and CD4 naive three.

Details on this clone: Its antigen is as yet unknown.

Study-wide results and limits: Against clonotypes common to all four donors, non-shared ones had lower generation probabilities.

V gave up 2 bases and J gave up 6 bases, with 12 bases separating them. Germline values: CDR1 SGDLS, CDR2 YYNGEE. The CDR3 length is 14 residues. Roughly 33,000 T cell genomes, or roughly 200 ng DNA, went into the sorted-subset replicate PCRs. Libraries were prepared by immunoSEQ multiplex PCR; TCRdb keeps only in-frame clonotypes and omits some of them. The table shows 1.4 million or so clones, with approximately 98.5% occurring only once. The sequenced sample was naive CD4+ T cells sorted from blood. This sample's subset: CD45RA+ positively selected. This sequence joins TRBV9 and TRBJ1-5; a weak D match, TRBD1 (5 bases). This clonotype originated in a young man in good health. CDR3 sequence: CASSVWGFGQPQHF. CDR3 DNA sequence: TGTGCCAGCAGCGTTTGGGGGTTTGGTCAGCCCCAGCATTTT.